This record covers a single T cell receptor (beta chain). Produced via immunoSEQ multiplex PCR; TCRdb's table is partial and in-frame only. The sample includes 100,000 or so clones, 80% to 95% of them seen just once. Trimming pared 4 bases from V and 5 bases from J, leaving 17 bases between. Looked up from germline, CDR1 is GTSNPN and CDR2 is SVGIG (reference sequence). The CDR3 sequence is 15 residues long. The data are from a study of blood T cell repertoires in COVID-19. Study as a whole: The analysed material was cDNA or gDNA that came from T cells, B-cell-depleted T cells, or PBMCs.

Material: peripheral blood. This rearrangement joins TRBV30 to TRBJ2-2; perhaps TRBD2 as D (6 bases). This clonotype was obtained from a man aged 65 to 79 with acute or convalescent COVID-19. The DNA for the CDR3 is TGTGCCTGGACGGGACTGAAAAGGTGGACCGGGGAGCTGTTTTTT. Translation gives CAWTGLKRWTGELFF.